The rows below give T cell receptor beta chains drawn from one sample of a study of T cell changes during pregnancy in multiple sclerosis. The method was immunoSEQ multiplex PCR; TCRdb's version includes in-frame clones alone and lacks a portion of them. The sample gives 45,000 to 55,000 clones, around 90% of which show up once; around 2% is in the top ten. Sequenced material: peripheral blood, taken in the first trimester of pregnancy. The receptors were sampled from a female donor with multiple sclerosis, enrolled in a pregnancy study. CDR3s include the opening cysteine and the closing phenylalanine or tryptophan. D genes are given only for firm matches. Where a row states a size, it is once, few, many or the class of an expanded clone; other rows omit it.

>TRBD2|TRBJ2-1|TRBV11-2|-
CASSPAGVPDEQFF
TGTGCCAGCAGCCCCGCGGGGGTTCCAGATGAGCAGTTCTTC
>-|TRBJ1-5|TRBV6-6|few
CASIQGVNQPQHF
TGTGCCAGCATCCAGGGCGTCAATCAGCCCCAGCATTTT
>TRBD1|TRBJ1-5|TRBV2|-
CASSGTGGSNQPQHF
TGTGCCAGCAGCGGGACAGGGGGGAGCAATCAGCCCCAGCATTTT
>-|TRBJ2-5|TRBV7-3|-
CASSLDSGVTGETQYF
TGTGCCAGCAGCTTAGATTCGGGGGTAACGGGGGAGACCCAGTACTTC
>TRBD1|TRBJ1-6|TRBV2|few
CASSEALNRGRTLHF
TGTGCCAGCAGTGAAGCGCTTAACAGGGGGAGAACCCTCCACTTT
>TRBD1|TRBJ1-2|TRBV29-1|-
CSVHPAGQTLGYGYTF
TGCAGCGTTCACCCCGCGGGACAGACCCTAGGCTATGGCTACACCTTC
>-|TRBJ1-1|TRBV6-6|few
CASIGGNTEAFF
TGTGCCAGCATCGGGGGGAACACTGAAGCTTTCTTT
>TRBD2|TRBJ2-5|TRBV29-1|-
CSVESRGGMETQYF
TGCAGCGTTGAGTCTCGCGGGGGGATGGAGACCCAGTACTTC
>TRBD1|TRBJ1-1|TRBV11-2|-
CASSLTGDTEAFF
TGTGCCAGCAGCTTGACAGGGGATACTGAAGCTTTCTTT
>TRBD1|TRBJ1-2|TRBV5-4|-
CASSLSGGLNYGYTF
TGTGCCAGCAGCCTTTCAGGGGGCTTGAACTATGGCTACACCTTC
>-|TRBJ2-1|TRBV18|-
CASSSEVTDSYNEQFF
TGTGCCAGCTCATCTGAGGTAACGGACAGCTACAATGAGCAGTTCTTC
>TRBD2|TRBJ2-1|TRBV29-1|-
CSAPTSGGFNEQFF
TGCAGCGCGCCGACTAGCGGGGGCTTCAATGAGCAGTTCTTC
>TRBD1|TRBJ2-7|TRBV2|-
CASSGDRKVRNEQYF
TGTGCCAGCAGTGGGGACAGAAAGGTGAGGAACGAGCAGTACTTC
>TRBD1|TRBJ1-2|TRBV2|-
CASSARTGVGGYTF
TGTGCCAGCAGTGCCAGGACAGGGGTGGGTGGCTACACCTTC